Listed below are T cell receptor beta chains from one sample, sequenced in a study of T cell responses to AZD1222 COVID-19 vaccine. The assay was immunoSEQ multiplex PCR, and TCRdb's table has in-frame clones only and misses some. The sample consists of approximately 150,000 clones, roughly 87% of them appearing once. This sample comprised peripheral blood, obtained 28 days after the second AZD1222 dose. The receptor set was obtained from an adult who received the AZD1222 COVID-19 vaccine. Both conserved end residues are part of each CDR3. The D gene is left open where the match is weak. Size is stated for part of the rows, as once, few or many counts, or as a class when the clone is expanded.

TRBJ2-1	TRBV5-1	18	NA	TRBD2	TGCGCCAGCAGCTTGAGGAGCGGGGGACCGGACTCCTACAATGAGCAGTTCTTC	CASSLRSGGPDSYNEQFF
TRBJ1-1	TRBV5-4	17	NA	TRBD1	TGTGCCAGCAGCCCAAATCCGTCAACAGGGGGGAACACTGAAGCTTTCTTT	CASSPNPSTGGNTEAFF
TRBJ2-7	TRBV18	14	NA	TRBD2	TGTGCCAGCTCAAAGACTAGCGACGGCTACGAGCAGTACTTC	CASSKTSDGYEQYF
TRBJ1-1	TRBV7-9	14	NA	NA	TGTGCCAGCAGCTTACGAGAAAGAGGATCTGAAGCTTTCTTT	CASSLRERGSEAFF
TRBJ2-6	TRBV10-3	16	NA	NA	TGTGCCACTCCGGGGCCTCCACTCTCTGGGGCCAACGTCCTGACTTTC	CATPGPPLSGANVLTF
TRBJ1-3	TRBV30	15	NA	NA	TGTGCCTGGAGTTTGGACCGCGTCTCTGGAAACACCATATATTTT	CAWSLDRVSGNTIYF
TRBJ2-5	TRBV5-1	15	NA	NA	TGCGCCAGCAGCCTGGGGGACTCGCTTCCAGAGACCCAGTACTTC	CASSLGDSLPETQYF
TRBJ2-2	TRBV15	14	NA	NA	TGTGCCACCAGCAGAGATACGAACACCGGGGAGCTGTTTTTT	CATSRDTNTGELFF
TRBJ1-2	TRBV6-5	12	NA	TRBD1	TGTGCCAGCAGAGACAGGGGCTATGGCTACACCTTC	CASRDRGYGYTF
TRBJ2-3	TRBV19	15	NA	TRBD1	TGTGCCAGTAGCGACAGGGGGGAGCTCACAGATACGCAGTATTTT	CASSDRGELTDTQYF
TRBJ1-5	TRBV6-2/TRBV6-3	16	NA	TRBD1	TGTGCCAGCAGCCCCGGGACAGCCTCCTATAATCAGCCCCAGCATTTT	CASSPGTASYNQPQHF
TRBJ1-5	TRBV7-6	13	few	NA	TGTGCCAGCAGCCCAGGACACCTTAAGCCCCAGCATTTT	CASSPGHLKPQHF
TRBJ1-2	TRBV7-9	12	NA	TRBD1	TGTGCCGGTGAAACAGGGGCCTATGGCTACACCTTC	CAGETGAYGYTF
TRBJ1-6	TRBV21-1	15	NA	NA	TGTGCCAGCATGGAAGGGGCGCAGAGACTCTCACCCCTCCACTTT	CASMEGAQRLSPLHF
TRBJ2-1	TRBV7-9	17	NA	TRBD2	TGTGCCAGCAGCCGAGGCCCCCAGCGGGGCTTATACAATGAGCAGTTCTTC	CASSRGPQRGLYNEQFF
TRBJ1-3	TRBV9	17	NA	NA	TGTGCCAGCAGCCAGGACGGGACGGTCGTACTTGGAAACACCATATATTTT	CASSQDGTVVLGNTIYF
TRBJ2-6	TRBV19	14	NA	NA	TGTGCCAGTAGTTTGGGGTCTGGGGCCAACGTCCTGACTTTC	CASSLGSGANVLTF
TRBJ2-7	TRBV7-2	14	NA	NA	TGTGCCAGCAGCTCCTTGACTCGGGGAATCGAGCAGTACTTC	CASSSLTRGIEQYF
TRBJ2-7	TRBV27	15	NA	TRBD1	TGTGCCAGCAGTTTAGGGGACAGGGTGAGAAACGAGCAGTACTTC	CASSLGDRVRNEQYF
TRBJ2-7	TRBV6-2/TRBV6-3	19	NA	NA	TGTGCCAGCAGTTACTCAACAGGGGAGCGGTTCGGGAGCTCCTACGAGCAGTACTTC	CASSYSTGERFGSSYEQYF
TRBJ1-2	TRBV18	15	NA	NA	TGTGCCAGCTCACCTGACGGACAGAAACCTTATGGCTACACCTTC	CASSPDGQKPYGYTF
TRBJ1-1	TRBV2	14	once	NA	TGTGCCAGCAGTGAAGCGAATTTGTACACTGAAGCTTTCTTT	CASSEANLYTEAFF
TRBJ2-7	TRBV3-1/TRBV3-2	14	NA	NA	TGTGCCAGCATCATTAGAACAGCCCTCTACGAGCAGTACTTC	CASIIRTALYEQYF
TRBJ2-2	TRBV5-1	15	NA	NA	TGCGCCAGCAGCTTCCCAGGACGGAACACCGGGGAGCTGTTTTTT	CASSFPGRNTGELFF
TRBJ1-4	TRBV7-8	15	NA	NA	TGTGCCAGCAGCCCCAGGGGCACCCGGGGGGAAAAACTGTTTTTT	CASSPRGTRGEKLFF
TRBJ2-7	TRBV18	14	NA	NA	TGTGCCAGCTCACCACTGAGACGGGGGTACGAGCAGTACTTC	CASSPLRRGYEQYF
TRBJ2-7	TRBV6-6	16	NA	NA	TGTGCCAGCAGTTACTTCGGGGCAGGGGCTGGATCCGAGCAGTACTTC	CASSYFGAGAGSEQYF
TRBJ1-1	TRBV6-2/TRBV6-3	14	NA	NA	TGTGCCAGCAGTTACAGACGGATGAACACTGAAGCTTTCTTT	CASSYRRMNTEAFF
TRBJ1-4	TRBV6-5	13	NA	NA	TGTGCCAGCGGAATACAGGTTAGAGAAAAACTGTTTTTT	CASGIQVREKLFF
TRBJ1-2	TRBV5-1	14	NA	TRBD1	TGCGCCAGCAGCTCTACCCAGACAGGGGTAGGCTACACCTTC	CASSSTQTGVGYTF
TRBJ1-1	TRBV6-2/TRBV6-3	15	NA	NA	TGTGCCAGCAGTCCCCCGGGACCTATTAACACTGAAGCTTTCTTT	CASSPPGPINTEAFF
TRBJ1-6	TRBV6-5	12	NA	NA	TGTGCCAGCAGCCGCCCGAATTCACCCCTCCACTTT	CASSRPNSPLHF
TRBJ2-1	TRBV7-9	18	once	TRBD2	TGTGCCAGCAGTCGACCCTACCCCGGACTAGCGGGGGCTAATGAGCAGTTCTTC	CASSRPYPGLAGANEQFF
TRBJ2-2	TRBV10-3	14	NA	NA	TGTGCCATCAGCGGGGAACAGGGTTTCGGGGAGCTGTTTTTT	CAISGEQGFGELFF
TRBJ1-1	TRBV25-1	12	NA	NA	TGTGCCAGCAGAGACGTTAGGACTGAAGCTTTCTTT	CASRDVRTEAFF
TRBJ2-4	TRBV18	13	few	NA	TGTGCCAGCTCACCACAAGGTGGGAACATTCAGTACTTC	CASSPQGGNIQYF
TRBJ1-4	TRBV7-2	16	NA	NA	TGTGCCAGCAGCCAAGGTTTGGTCAGGGGTAATGAAAAACTGTTTTTT	CASSQGLVRGNEKLFF
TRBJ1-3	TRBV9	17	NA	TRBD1	TGTGCCAGCAGCGTCCGGGACAGCTACTTCTCTGGAAACACCATATATTTT	CASSVRDSYFSGNTIYF
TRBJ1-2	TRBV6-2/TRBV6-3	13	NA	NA	TGTGCCAGCAGTTACAACCAACATGGAGGCTACACCTTC	CASSYNQHGGYTF
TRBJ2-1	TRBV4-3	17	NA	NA	TGCGCCAGCAGCCAAGAAACTGCCTTGAGCTCCTACAATGAGCAGTTCTTC	CASSQETALSSYNEQFF
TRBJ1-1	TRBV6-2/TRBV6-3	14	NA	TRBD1	TGTGCCAGCAGCACGACAGGGGGAAACACTGAAGCTTTCTTT	CASSTTGGNTEAFF
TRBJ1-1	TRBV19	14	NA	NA	TGTGCCAGTACCACCATGGGGGGACGCGCTGAAGCTTTCTTT	CASTTMGGRAEAFF
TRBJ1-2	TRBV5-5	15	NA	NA	TGTGCCAGCAGCCCGGACGAGCTGCCCCCTTATGGCTACACCTTC	CASSPDELPPYGYTF
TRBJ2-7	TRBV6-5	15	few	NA	TGTGCCAGCAGTTACGGTATTAATCGAGGGCGCGAGCAGTACTTC	CASSYGINRGREQYF
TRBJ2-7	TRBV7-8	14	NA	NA	TGTGCCAGCAGCCCCCGGCAGCCAGACTACGAGCAGTACTTC	CASSPRQPDYEQYF
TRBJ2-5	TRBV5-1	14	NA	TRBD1	TGCGCCAGCAGTCCTACCTGGACAGGGGAGACCCAGTACTTC	CASSPTWTGETQYF
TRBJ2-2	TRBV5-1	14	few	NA	TGCGCCAGCAGCTTCTCTGGGGGGAGCCGGGAGCTGTTTTTT	CASSFSGGSRELFF
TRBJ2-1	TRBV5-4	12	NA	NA	TGTGCCAGCAGCCCCCCCGGGAATGAGCAGTTCTTC	CASSPPGNEQFF
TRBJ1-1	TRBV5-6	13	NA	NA	TGTGCCAGCAGTACAGGGAGGGACACTGAAGCTTTCTTT	CASSTGRDTEAFF
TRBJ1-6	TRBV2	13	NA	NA	TGTGCCAGCATGGGACTTTATAATTCACCCCTCCACTTT	CASMGLYNSPLHF
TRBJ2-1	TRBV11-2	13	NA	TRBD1	TGTGCCAGCAGCTTAGAACCAGGGGGATCTCAGTTCTTC	CASSLEPGGSQFF